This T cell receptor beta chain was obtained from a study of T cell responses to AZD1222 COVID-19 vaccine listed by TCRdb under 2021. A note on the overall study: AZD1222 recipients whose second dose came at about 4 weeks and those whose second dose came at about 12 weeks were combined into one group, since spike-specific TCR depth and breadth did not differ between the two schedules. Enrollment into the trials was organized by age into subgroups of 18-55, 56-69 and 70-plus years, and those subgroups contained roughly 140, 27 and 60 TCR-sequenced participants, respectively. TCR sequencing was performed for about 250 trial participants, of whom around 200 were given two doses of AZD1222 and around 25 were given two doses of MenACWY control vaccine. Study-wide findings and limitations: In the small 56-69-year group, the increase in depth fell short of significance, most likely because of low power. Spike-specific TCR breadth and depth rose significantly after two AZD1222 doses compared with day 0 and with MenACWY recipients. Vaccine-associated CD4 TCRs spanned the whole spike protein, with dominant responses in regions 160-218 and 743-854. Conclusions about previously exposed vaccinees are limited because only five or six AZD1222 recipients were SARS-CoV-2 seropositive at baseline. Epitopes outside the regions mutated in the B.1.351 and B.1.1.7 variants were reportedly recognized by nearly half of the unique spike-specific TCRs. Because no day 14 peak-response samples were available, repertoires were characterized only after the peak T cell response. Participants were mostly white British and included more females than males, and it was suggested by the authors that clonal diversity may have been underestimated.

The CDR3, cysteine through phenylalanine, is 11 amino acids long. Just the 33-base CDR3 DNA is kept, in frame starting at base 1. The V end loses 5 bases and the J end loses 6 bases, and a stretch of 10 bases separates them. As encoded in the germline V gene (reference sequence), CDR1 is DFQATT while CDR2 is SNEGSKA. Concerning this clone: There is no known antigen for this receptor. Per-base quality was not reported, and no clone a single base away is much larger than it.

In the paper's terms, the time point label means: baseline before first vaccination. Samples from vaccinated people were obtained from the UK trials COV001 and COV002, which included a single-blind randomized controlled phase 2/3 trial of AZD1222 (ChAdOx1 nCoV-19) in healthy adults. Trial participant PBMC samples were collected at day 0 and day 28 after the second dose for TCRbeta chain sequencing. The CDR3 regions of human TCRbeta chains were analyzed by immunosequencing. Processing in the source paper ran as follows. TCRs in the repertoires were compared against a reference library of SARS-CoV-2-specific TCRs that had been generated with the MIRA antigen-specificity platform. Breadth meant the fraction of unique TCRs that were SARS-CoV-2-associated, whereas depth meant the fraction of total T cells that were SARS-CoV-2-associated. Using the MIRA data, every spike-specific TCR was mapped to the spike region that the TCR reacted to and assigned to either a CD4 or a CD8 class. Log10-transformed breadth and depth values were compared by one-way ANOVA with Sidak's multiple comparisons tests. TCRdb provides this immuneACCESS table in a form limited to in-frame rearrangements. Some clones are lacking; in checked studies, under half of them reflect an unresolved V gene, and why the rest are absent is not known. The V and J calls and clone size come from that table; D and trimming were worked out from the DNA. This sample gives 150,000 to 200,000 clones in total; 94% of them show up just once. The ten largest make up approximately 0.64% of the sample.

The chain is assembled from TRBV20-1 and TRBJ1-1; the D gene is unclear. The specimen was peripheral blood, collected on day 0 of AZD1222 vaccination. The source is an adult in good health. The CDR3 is CSAFLDAEAFF. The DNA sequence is TGCAGTGCTTTTTTGGACGCTGAAGCTTTCTTT.